Listed here are 12 T cell receptor beta chains from one sample, sequenced in a study of blood T cell repertoires in COVID-19. TCRdb keeps only in-frame clones here, not all; method: immunoSEQ multiplex PCR. The profile shows tens of thousands of clones, about 90% of them singletons. The sample was peripheral blood. These receptors were collected from a woman aged 60 to 75 with COVID-19, enrolled during active disease.

This clone came up once. The V and J genes are TRBV30 and TRBJ1-1; unclear D gene. This CDR3 contains 12 residues. Trimming took 2 bases from V and 11 from J, leaving 15 bases between them. In germline, CDR1 is GTSNPN, CDR2 SVGIG (reference sequence). In nucleotides, the CDR3 is TGTGCCTGGAGTCCTATAACCGTGTGGGCTTTCTTT. Amino acids: CAWSPITVWAFF.

The V gene is TRBV7-9, the J gene TRBJ2-3; D remains unclear. V lost 2 bases and J lost 0, with 12 bases in between. Germline CDR1 SEHNR, CDR2 FQNEAQ (reference sequence). CDR3 length equals 16 residues. In DNA, the CDR3 is TGTGCCAGCAGCTTAAGCTGGGCAGTTAGCACAGATACGCAGTATTTT. Translation: CASSLSWAVSTDTQYF.

This clone was seen a single time. The J gene is TRBJ1-4, the V gene TRBV5-4, with a tentative D call TRBD1 (6 bases). The CDR3 has 14 residues. The V end lost 4 bases, the J end lost 8 bases, and 15 bases lay between the germline ends. CDR1 is SGHNT, CDR2 YYREEE, per germline (reference sequence). CDR3 sequence reads: CASSGGQWGEKLFF. CDR3 nucleotides: TGTGCCAGCAGCGGTGGACAGTGGGGAGAAAAACTGTTTTTT.

This chain uses TRBV3-1 (or the pseudogene TRBV3-2) with TRBJ2-5; D is unclear. Trimming removed 1 base from V and 2 bases from J, with 8 bases in between. CDR1 and CDR2 (germline): LGHDT, YNNKEL (reference sequence). This CDR3 region has 14 residues. CDR3 residues: CASSQGALQETQYF. CDR3 DNA sequence: TGTGCCAGCAGCCAAGGGGCCCTTCAAGAGACCCAGTACTTC.

The rearrangement links TRBV18 to TRBJ1-2, with D uncertain. The V end was cut by 1 base, the J end by 6 bases, with 12 bases between. From germline, CDR1 is KGHSH and CDR2 LQKENI. CDR3 length: 14 amino acids. CDR3 sequence reads: CASSPLDGGHGYTF. CDR3 coding DNA: TGTGCCAGCTCACCACTGGACGGAGGCCATGGCTACACCTTC.

This chain uses TRBV3-1 (or the pseudogene TRBV3-2) with TRBJ2-3, with 10 bases fitting TRBD2. The length of the CDR3 is 15 residues. Germline-derived CDR1 and CDR2 are LGHDT and YNNKEL (reference sequence). Losses at the gene ends were 8 bases for V and 3 bases for J; bases not matched to a gene: 8. In DNA form, the CDR3 reads TGTGCCAGCTCACTAGCGGGGAGACCTACAGATACGCAGTATTTT. This translates into CASSLAGRPTDTQYF.

This rearrangement joins TRBV3-1 (or the pseudogene TRBV3-2) to TRBJ2-3; TRBD2 matches at 10 bases. The junction had 8 bases not matched to a gene; V was cut back by 5 bases and J by 6 bases. Per germline, CDR1 LGHDT and CDR2 YNNKEL (reference sequence). CDR3 length equals 15 residues. CDR3 sequence: CASSTQREGLDTQYF. For the CDR3, the DNA is TGTGCCAGCAGCACCCAGCGGGAGGGCCTGGATACGCAGTATTTT.

The chain has TRBV5-1 and TRBJ1-2; 9 bases map to TRBD1. Germline trimming cut 7 bases from V and 6 bases from J; bases unmatched to any gene: 10. Germline CDR1 reads SGHRS; CDR2 reads YFSETQ. The CDR3 runs to 14 residues. This chain's CDR3 is CASQLTGGANGYTF. The CDR3 nucleotides are TGCGCCAGCCAGCTAACAGGGGGCGCGAATGGCTACACCTTC.

This rearrangement joins TRBV6-5 to TRBJ1-3; no clear D gene. The V end lost 6 bases, the J end lost 2 bases, and 8 bases lay between the germline ends. The CDR3 consists of 13 residues. Germline V gives CDR1 MNHEY, CDR2 SVGAGI. The CDR3 nucleotides are TGTGCCAGCAGCGGAGGGCCTGGAAACACCATATATTTT. Protein: CASSGGPGNTIYF.

The chain couples TRBV19 to TRBJ1-2; TRBD1 might be the D (6 bases). Germline V gene data show CDR1 as LNHDA and CDR2 as SQIVND (reference sequence). The CDR3 contains 15 residues. V dropped 5 bases and J dropped 0 bases, with 13 bases sitting between them. This chain's CDR3 is CASSPSQGANYGYTF. The CDR3, as DNA: TGTGCCAGTAGTCCTTCACAGGGAGCTAACTATGGCTACACCTTC.

This sequence joins TRBV2 and TRBJ1-5, with 7 bases aligning to TRBD1. Per the germline V gene, CDR1 is SNHLY and CDR2 is FYNNEI. The V gene end was trimmed by 6 bases and the J gene end by 6 bases; junction bases not matched to a gene: 5. This CDR3 contains 13 residues. CDR3 residues: CASRETGLQPQHF. The CDR3 DNA is TGTGCCAGCAGGGAGACAGGGCTTCAGCCCCAGCATTTT.

This rearrangement joins TRBV19 to TRBJ1-5; D gene uncertain. Germline loops: CDR1 LNHDA, CDR2 SQIVND (reference sequence). This CDR3 has 14 residues. Trimming removed 6 bases from V and 0 bases from J, with 9 bases in between. Here the CDR3 DNA reads TGTGCCAGTAGCTCCTTAAATAGCAATCAGCCCCAGCATTTT. It encodes CASSSLNSNQPQHF.